This TCR beta chain was captured by sequencing in a study of Graves' ophthalmopathy and Graves' hyperthyroidism. Background on the study: Peripheral blood was gathered at the point of initial diagnosis, before any treatment started. The study's findings and limits: A model built from 13 signatures distinguished ophthalmopathy from stable hyperthyroidism with roughly 90% sensitivity and about 81% specificity. Also, most clonotypes expanded in the thyroid above 0.001 frequency appeared in blood.

Orbital computed tomography, thyroid ultrasound, TRAb, serum thyroxine and clinical symptoms formed the basis of diagnosis. Germline V gene sequence: CDR1 LNHDA, CDR2 SQIVND (reference sequence). The CDR3 has 15 residues. Trimming cost V 4 bases and J 4 bases; bases outside gene matches: 4. The sequenced template was RNA, covering the TCR beta CDR3 region. HTBI primers primed a first-round RT-PCR, and a second-round multiplex PCR followed. TCRdb fed the multiplex PCR reads into MiXCR, producing one record per CDR3 protein. The sample records about 500,000 distinct CDR3 sequences, approximately 14% being singletons. This clonotype was seen repeatedly, ten times or more. Its antigen is undetermined.

The receptor comes from a woman in her 30s with Graves' ophthalmopathy. The specimen was blood. This chain connects TRBV19 to TRBJ2-6; 7 bases agree with TRBD1. CDR3 coding DNA: TGTGCCAGTAGTACGACAGGGTCCGGGGCCAACGTCCTGACTTTC. It encodes CASSTTGSGANVLTF.